Below, 29 T cell receptor beta chains from the same sample are listed, as sequenced in a study of beta chain features in type 1 diabetes. What was sequenced were expressed TCRB transcripts, since all of the isolated RNA had been reverse transcribed. This table comes from immunoSEQ multiplex PCR, and its TCRdb copy is limited to in-frame clones, with some not included. The sample includes around 290,000 clones, 8% of them seen just once. Material: central memory CD4+ T cells from blood. These TCRs come from a young woman in good health.

The chain combines TRBV30 with TRBJ2-4; perhaps D is TRBD1 or TRBD2 (5 bases each). The germline CDR1 and CDR2 sequences are GTSNPN and SVGIG (reference sequence). The CDR3 is made up of 13 amino acids. V was cut by 2 bases and J by 3 bases, with 8 bases left in between. CDR3 DNA: TGTGCCTGGAGTAGGGGACGCAAAAACATTCAGTACTTC. It encodes CAWSRGRKNIQYF.

This chain's CDR3 is CASSLGQWASETQYF. CDR3 in DNA: TGCGCCAGCAGCTTGGGGCAATGGGCGTCGGAGACCCAGTACTTC. This sequence joins TRBV5-1 and TRBJ2-5, with D unresolved. V lost 0 bases, J lost 5 bases, and 14 bases lay in between. Per the germline V gene, CDR1 is SGHRS and CDR2 is YFSETQ. CDR3 length equals 15 residues.

The chain recombines TRBV2 with TRBJ2-3; unclear D gene. Between the trimmed V and J ends, which lost 2 bases and 4 bases, there was a span of 10 bases. The CDR3 sequence is 14 residues long. Germline CDR1 reads SNHLY; CDR2 reads FYNNEI. The CDR3 sequence: CASSENILADTQYF. DNA of the CDR3: TGTGCCAGCAGTGAAAATATCCTCGCAGATACGCAGTATTTT.

The genes are TRBV4-2 and TRBJ1-1; TRBD1 is a possible D gene (6 bases). Trimming took off 3 bases at V and 1 base at J, with 12 bases between the two ends. Germline V lookup: CDR1 LGHNA, CDR2 YNFKEQ. The CDR3 is 15 residues long. The CDR3: CASSHPTGRNTEAFF. The CDR3 DNA reads as TGTGCCAGCAGCCACCCGACAGGACGGAACACTGAAGCTTTCTTT.

This chain uses TRBV2 with TRBJ1-5; D might be TRBD1 (6 bases). V dropped 6 bases and J dropped 1 base, with 10 bases sitting between them. The germline CDR1 and CDR2 sequences are SNHLY and FYNNEI. This CDR3 comprises 14 residues. In DNA, the CDR3 is TGTGCCAGCAGCGCCCAGGGGAGCAATCAGCCCCAGCATTTT. Translation gives CASSAQGSNQPQHF.

This clone was seen only a few times. The CDR3 coding sequence is TGTGCCAGCAGCTTAGCCCCCGGGACAGGGGGCACAGATACGCAGTATTTT. This encodes CASSLAPGTGGTDTQYF. V is TRBV7-9 and J is TRBJ2-3; 10 bases match TRBD1. The junction had 4 bases not matched to a gene; V was cut back by 0 bases and J by 1 base. Germline V gene sequence: CDR1 SEHNR, CDR2 FQNEAQ (reference sequence). The CDR3 runs to 17 residues.

This clone was counted between two and nine times. The chain employs TRBV6-1 and TRBJ1-2; 8 bases align to TRBD1. The germline CDR1 and CDR2 sequences are MNHNS and SASEGT. V gave up 3 bases and J gave up 2 bases; unmatched junction bases: 5. This CDR3 spans 15 amino acids. CDR3 protein: CASSEGNRGNYGYTF. In nucleotides, the CDR3 is TGTGCCAGCAGTGAGGGAAACAGGGGGAACTATGGCTACACCTTC.

This clone was seen a handful of times. This chain links TRBV2 with TRBJ2-5; TRBD1 agrees at 8 bases. J was trimmed by 5 bases and V by 6 bases; bases with no gene match: 8. This CDR3 has 14 residues. CDR1 and CDR2 (germline): SNHLY, FYNNEI. The CDR3 nucleotides are TGTGCCAGCAGCGGCGGACAGGGATCGGAGACCCAGTACTTC. It translates to CASSGGQGSETQYF.

This clone has more than one count but fewer than ten. The CDR3, as DNA: TGTGCCAGCAGCGGGGGTTCTGGTCAGCCCCAGCATTTT. Its protein is CASSGGSGQPQHF. J is TRBJ1-5 and V is TRBV2; maybe TRBD1 (5 bases). Trimming shortened V by 6 bases and J by 6 bases, and 12 bases separated the two germline ends. In germline, CDR1 is SNHLY, CDR2 FYNNEI. The CDR3 contains 13 residues.

In this sample, this clone turned up a few times. The rearrangement uses TRBV18 and TRBJ2-5; D call uncertain. Trimming pared 6 bases from V and 4 bases from J, leaving 18 bases between. This CDR3 contains 15 residues. The germline V gene encodes CDR1 KGHSH and CDR2 LQKENI. The CDR3: CASSHSPTDGETQYF. In DNA form, the CDR3 reads TGTGCCAGCTCGCACTCCCCCACGGATGGAGAGACCCAGTACTTC.

CDR3 in DNA: TGTGCCAGCAGAGGGACAGGGACTGGCTACACCTTC. Encoded protein: CASRGTGTGYTF. The chain employs TRBV7-2 and TRBJ1-2; 9 bases line up with TRBD1. The length of the CDR3 is 12 residues. V trimming: 6 bases; J trimming: 7 bases; junction bases outside the gene matches: 3. Germline CDR1 SGHTA, CDR2 FQGNSA.

This clone was counted between two and nine times. V is TRBV19 and J is TRBJ1-1; D is perhaps TRBD1 (5 bases). The germline CDR1 and CDR2 sequences are LNHDA and SQIVND (reference sequence). The CDR3 runs 15 residues. V lost 2 bases and J lost 1, with 11 bases in between. In DNA form, the CDR3 reads TGTGCCAGTAGTATAACGGGACTGTCGAACACTGAAGCTTTCTTT. This encodes CASSITGLSNTEAFF.

This CDR3 is CASRYNRGGTEAFF. The CDR3 DNA reads TGTGCCAGCAGGTACAACAGGGGTGGCACTGAAGCTTTCTTT. The rearrangement links TRBV6-1 to TRBJ1-1; 7 bases are shared with TRBD1. CDR3 length: 14 residues. Germline CDR1 is MNHNS and CDR2 is SASEGT. V shed 6 bases, J shed 4 bases, and the junction held 8 bases outside the gene matches.

V and J are TRBV7-9 and TRBJ1-2; 9 bases match TRBD1. CDR1 is SEHNR and CDR2 is FQNEAQ in the germline V gene (reference sequence). With 3 bases clipped from V and 3 bases from J, the junction kept 5 bases outside the gene matches. The CDR3 has 15 amino acids. CDR3 in DNA: TGTGCCAGCAGCTTGGTAGACAGGGGGTACTATGGCTACACCTTC. Protein product: CASSLVDRGYYGYTF.

The table lists this clone with a few counts. This rearrangement joins TRBV18 to TRBJ1-2; TRBD1 might be the D (6 bases). Germline CDR1 KGHSH, CDR2 LQKENI. V was cut by 5 bases and J by 0 bases, with 10 bases left in between. The CDR3 is made up of 14 amino acids. The DNA for the CDR3 is TGTGCCAGCTCAGAGGACAGAACTAACTATGGCTACACCTTC. It is translated as CASSEDRTNYGYTF.

This rearrangement joins TRBV2 to TRBJ1-1, with D possibly being TRBD1 (6 bases). Germline-derived CDR1 and CDR2 are SNHLY and FYNNEI. The CDR3 spans 15 residues. V lost 6 bases, J lost 4 bases, and 18 bases lay in between. The CDR3 DNA is TGTGCCAGCAGCGAGAACAGGGCGCGGGGCACTGAAGCTTTCTTT. This gives the protein CASSENRARGTEAFF. Variable domain in full (rest from reference TRBV2 and TRBJ1-1): EPEVTQTPSHQVTQMGQEVILRCVPISNHLYFYWYRQILGQKVEFLVSFYNNEISEKSEIFDDQFSVERPDGSNFTLKIRSTKLEDSAMYFCASSENRARGTEAFFGQGTRLTVV.

The rearrangement joins TRBV7-9 to TRBJ1-2; the D is unclear. The CDR3 loop spans 15 amino acids. Trimming stripped 4 bases from V and 10 bases from J, with 22 bases between. Germline-derived CDR1 and CDR2 are SEHNR and FQNEAQ (reference sequence). Here the CDR3 DNA reads TGTGCCAGCAGCTCAGGAGCGTGGGCAAGTGATGCCTACACCTTC. Translating it yields CASSSGAWASDAYTF.

Ten or more counts support this clone. The V call is TRBV6-6, the J call TRBJ2-6, with no clear D. Germline V gives CDR1 MNHNY, CDR2 SVGAGI (reference sequence). V lost 4 bases and J lost 2, with 9 bases in between. There are 15 residues in the CDR3. CDR3 DNA sequence: TGTGCCAGCAGTTTTGAGGTGACTGGGGCCAACGTCCTGACTTTC. Its protein is CASSFEVTGANVLTF.

CDR3 DNA: TGCAGTGCCGGGACAGACACTGAAGCTTTCTTT. It specifies CSAGTDTEAFF. V is TRBV20-1 and J is TRBJ1-1, with 7 bases matching TRBD1. The V gene end was trimmed by 6 bases and the J gene end by 3 bases; junction bases not matched to a gene: 1. CDR1 DFQATT and CDR2 SNEGSKA come from the germline V gene (reference sequence). The CDR3 length is 11 residues.

The V and J genes are TRBV7-2 and TRBJ2-5, with D perhaps TRBD2 (5 bases). Germline CDR1 and CDR2: SGHTA and FQGNSA. V shed 1 base and J shed 3 bases, with 6 bases lying between them. This CDR3 is built from 13 residues. The DNA for the CDR3 is TGTGCCAGCAGCTTAGTCGGGAAAGAGACCCAGTACTTC. Residues: CASSLVGKETQYF.

The V gene is TRBV28, the J gene TRBJ1-3; D remains unclear. Trimming pared 5 bases from V and 3 bases from J, leaving 2 bases between. The CDR3 spans 11 residues. Germline loops: CDR1 MDHEN, CDR2 SYDVKM. CDR3 in DNA: TGTGCCAGCAGTCTTGGAAACACCATATATTTT. The encoded protein is CASSLGNTIYF.

This clone was picked up many times. The chain employs TRBV28 and TRBJ2-2, with TRBD1 matching 8 bases. The CDR3 is 17 residues long. J was trimmed by 3 bases and V by 5 bases; bases with no gene match: 11. The germline V gene has CDR1 MDHEN and CDR2 SYDVKM. The CDR3 here is CASSSLTGGDYTGELFF. The CDR3 coding sequence is TGTGCCAGCAGTAGCCTAACAGGGGGTGATTACACCGGGGAGCTGTTTTTT.

This clone turned up a few times. The genes are TRBV9 and TRBJ2-7, with a possible D match to TRBD1 (6 bases). This CDR3 has 17 amino acids. CDR1 is SGDLS and CDR2 is YYNGEE in the germline V gene. V was clipped by 0 bases and J by 0 bases, with 16 bases between them. The CDR3 bases are TGTGCCAGCAGCGTAGGGGGGCCAGGGAGAAGCTCCTACGAGCAGTACGTC. This encodes CASSVGGPGRSSYEQYV.

This clone has more than one count but fewer than ten. The V gene is TRBV7-2, the J gene TRBJ1-2; D uncertain. CDR3 length: 13 residues. The V end was cut by 5 bases, the J end by 8 bases, with 15 bases between. Germline CDR1 SGHTA, CDR2 FQGNSA. This CDR3 reads CASSQGRTFGYTF. CDR3 in DNA: TGTGCCAGCAGCCAAGGGCGGACCTTCGGCTACACCTTC.

The chain employs TRBV5-1 and TRBJ1-1; D remains ambiguous. Germline CDR1 reads SGHRS; CDR2 reads YFSETQ. This CDR3 has 14 residues. Trimming stripped 0 bases from V and 1 base from J, with 7 bases between. This CDR3 is CASSLDVGNTEAFF. The CDR3 DNA is TGCGCCAGCAGCTTGGATGTTGGGAACACTGAAGCTTTCTTT.

There are a few counts of this clone. The J gene is TRBJ2-2, the V gene TRBV27, with D perhaps matching TRBD2 (6 bases). V shed 5 bases and J shed 2 bases, with 18 bases lying between them. Germline CDR1 and CDR2: MNHEY and SMNVEV (reference sequence). The CDR3 loop spans 17 amino acids. CDR3 bases: TGTGCCAGCAGTCTCCTGGGGGGAAGGGCCAACACCGGGGAGCTGTTTTTT. Protein product: CASSLLGGRANTGELFF.

The chain combines TRBV5-4 with TRBJ1-5, with D possibly matching TRBD1 (5 bases). Germline values: CDR1 SGHNT, CDR2 YYREEE (reference sequence). V was clipped by 6 bases and J by 6 bases, with 22 bases between them. The CDR3 contains 16 residues. DNA for the CDR3: TGTGCCAGCACCCCAGGCGGGGCCGTCGGGGGTCAGCCCCAGCATTTT. Residues: CASTPGGAVGGQPQHF.

In this sample, this clone turned up many times. The chain joins TRBV7-6 to TRBJ2-1; no definite D call. Germline CDR1 and CDR2: SGHVS and FNYEAQ. This CDR3 contains 12 residues. The V end was cut by 1 base, the J end by 8 bases, with 6 bases between. This CDR3 reads CASSLGGDEQFF. CDR3 DNA: TGTGCCAGCAGCTTAGGTGGCGATGAGCAGTTCTTC.

The chain has TRBV4-3 and TRBJ2-1, with no clear D. The V gene's germline CDR1 is LGHNA and CDR2 YSLEER. The CDR3 covers 16 residues. Trimming left V 0 bases short and J 0 bases short, with 9 bases between. The CDR3 bases are TGCGCCAGCAGCCAAGATTTGGCGAGCTCCTACAATGAGCAGTTCTTC. Translating it yields CASSQDLASSYNEQFF.